This is a list of T cell receptor beta chains from one sample in a study of T cells in Graves' hyperthyroidism and ophthalmopathy. A single record per CDR3 protein comes from TCRdb applying MiXCR to the multiplex PCR reads. The sample yields around 600,000 distinct CDR3 sequences, about 14% seen once. The sample consisted of blood. The receptors stem from a woman aged 45-65 years with Graves' ophthalmopathy. CDR3s include the opening cysteine and the closing phenylalanine or tryptophan. D genes are given only for firm matches. Not all rows give a size; the values are once, few, many and, for expanded clones, a class.

CDR3 DNA: TGTGCCAGCAGTGAACGGCTAGCGAACACTGAAGCTTTCTTT
CDR3 protein: CASSERLANTEAFF
V gene: TRBV2
D gene: NA
J gene: TRBJ1-1
clone size: many

CDR3 DNA: TGTGCCACCAGCTCTACCGGACTAGCGGGACCCGCGAGCGGAGTCACAGATACGCAGTATTTT
CDR3 protein: CATSSTGLAGPASGVTDTQYF
V gene: TRBV24-1
D gene: TRBD2
J gene: TRBJ2-3
clone size: many

CDR3 DNA: TGTGCCAGCAGCCACACCCTAGCCGTTGAGCAGTTCTTC
CDR3 protein: CASSHTLAVEQFF
V gene: TRBV5-6
D gene: NA
J gene: TRBJ2-1
clone size: many

CDR3 DNA: TGTGCCAGCAGTCAAATCGGGGACGGCTATGGCTACACCTTC
CDR3 protein: CASSQIGDGYGYTF
V gene: TRBV6-1
D gene: NA
J gene: TRBJ1-2
clone size: NA

CDR3 DNA: TGTGCCACCGGAAGGACCTGGGGCCACGAGCAGTACTTC
CDR3 protein: CATGRTWGHEQYF
V gene: TRBV15
D gene: NA
J gene: TRBJ2-7
clone size: NA

CDR3 DNA: TGTGCCAGCAGCCCCCGGACTAGGCAGTTGGAGGGTGAGCAGTTCTTC
CDR3 protein: CASSPRTRQLEGEQFF
V gene: TRBV4-2
D gene: TRBD2
J gene: TRBJ2-1
clone size: few

CDR3 DNA: TGTGCCAGCTCACCGCAGGGTTCGAATACTGAAGCTTTCTTT
CDR3 protein: CASSPQGSNTEAFF
V gene: TRBV18
D gene: NA
J gene: TRBJ1-1
clone size: many

CDR3 DNA: TGTGCCTGGAGTGTAGGAGGTCAGGCGACTGAAGCTTTCTTT
CDR3 protein: CAWSVGGQATEAFF
V gene: TRBV30
D gene: NA
J gene: TRBJ1-1
clone size: many

CDR3 DNA: TGCAGTGCTAGATATATCAGGGGCTGGGCCTATGGCTACACCTTC
CDR3 protein: CSARYIRGWAYGYTF
V gene: TRBV20-1
D gene: NA
J gene: TRBJ1-2
clone size: few

CDR3 DNA: TGTGCCACCAGCAGAGTGGCTAGCGGGAGTGGCACCGGGGAGCTGTTTTTT
CDR3 protein: CATSRVASGSGTGELFF
V gene: TRBV15
D gene: TRBD2
J gene: TRBJ2-2
clone size: many

CDR3 DNA: TGTGCCAGCTCATCAAAACCCGGGACAGGGGGGTGGGATGAGCAGTTCTTC
CDR3 protein: CASSSKPGTGGWDEQFF
V gene: TRBV18
D gene: TRBD1
J gene: TRBJ2-1
clone size: few

CDR3 DNA: TGCAGTGCTAGAGGGGGGAGCGGGAGCAATCAGCCCCAGCATTTT
CDR3 protein: CSARGGSGSNQPQHF
V gene: TRBV20-1
D gene: NA
J gene: TRBJ1-5
clone size: NA

CDR3 DNA: TGTGCCAGCAGCCGTGGGACTAGCTATGAGCAGTTCTTC
CDR3 protein: CASSRGTSYEQFF
V gene: TRBV7-3
D gene: TRBD2
J gene: TRBJ2-1
clone size: NA

CDR3 DNA: TGTGCCTGGAGTGTACAGGCACCAATGGGATATGGCTACACCTTC
CDR3 protein: CAWSVQAPMGYGYTF
V gene: TRBV30
D gene: NA
J gene: TRBJ1-2
clone size: many

CDR3 DNA: TGTGCCAGCAGCTGGGGGGGAGGGGGCTACGAGCAGTACTTC
CDR3 protein: CASSWGGGGYEQYF
V gene: TRBV11-2
D gene: NA
J gene: TRBJ2-7
clone size: many

CDR3 DNA: TGCGCCAGCAGCCAAGACAGGACAGTTCCAGAGACCCAGTACTTC
CDR3 protein: CASSQDRTVPETQYF
V gene: TRBV4-1
D gene: NA
J gene: TRBJ2-5
clone size: few

CDR3 DNA: TGCGCCAGCAGCTTAGACCATGCCGGGGCTTTCTTT
CDR3 protein: CASSLDHAGAFF
V gene: TRBV5-1
D gene: NA
J gene: TRBJ1-1
clone size: many

CDR3 DNA: TGTGCCAGCAGCTCGACAGACACCAGGATCTCCTACGAGCAGTACTTC
CDR3 protein: CASSSTDTRISYEQYF
V gene: TRBV7-9
D gene: NA
J gene: TRBJ2-7
clone size: many

CDR3 DNA: TGTGCCACCAGTCACAGGGATGATATCGCTGAAGCTTTCTTT
CDR3 protein: CATSHRDDIAEAFF
V gene: TRBV24-1
D gene: NA
J gene: TRBJ1-1
clone size: few

CDR3 DNA: TGTGCCAGCAGTTTTTCGGGACAAGGGAACACCGGGGAGCTGTTTTTT
CDR3 protein: CASSFSGQGNTGELFF
V gene: TRBV28
D gene: NA
J gene: TRBJ2-2
clone size: few

CDR3 DNA: TGTGCCAGCAGCCAAGCTAGGACAGGTCTTTTGACCCAGTACTTC
CDR3 protein: CASSQARTGLLTQYF
V gene: TRBV4-2
D gene: TRBD1
J gene: TRBJ2-5
clone size: NA

CDR3 DNA: TGCGCCAGCAGCCGTTTGACCCGGGAGTCCTACGAGCAGTACTTC
CDR3 protein: CASSRLTRESYEQYF
V gene: TRBV4-1
D gene: NA
J gene: TRBJ2-7
clone size: few

CDR3 DNA: TGCAGCGTCGCCGGGACTAGCGGCTACAATGAGCAGTTCTTC
CDR3 protein: CSVAGTSGYNEQFF
V gene: TRBV29-1
D gene: TRBD2
J gene: TRBJ2-1
clone size: NA

CDR3 DNA: TGTGCCAGCAGCCTGAGATTCGGTGGGGACAGGGCCTACGAGCAGTACTTC
CDR3 protein: CASSLRFGGDRAYEQYF
V gene: TRBV11-2
D gene: TRBD1
J gene: TRBJ2-7
clone size: many

CDR3 DNA: TGTGCCAGCAGTCCGACTAGCGGGGGCACAGATACGCAGTATTTT
CDR3 protein: CASSPTSGGTDTQYF
V gene: TRBV6-1
D gene: TRBD2
J gene: TRBJ2-3
clone size: NA

CDR3 DNA: TGCGCCAGCAGCCAAGAAGGGGGACAGGGTCAAAATGAGCAGTTCTTC
CDR3 protein: CASSQEGGQGQNEQFF
V gene: TRBV4-1
D gene: TRBD1
J gene: TRBJ2-1
clone size: once

CDR3 DNA: TGTGCCAGCAGCCGATGGGATGGCGGCAGCACAGATACGCAGTATTTT
CDR3 protein: CASSRWDGGSTDTQYF
V gene: TRBV7-2
D gene: NA
J gene: TRBJ2-3
clone size: few

CDR3 DNA: TGTGCCAGCAGTTCACCGGGACAGGTGACAAATGAGCAGTTCTTC
CDR3 protein: CASSSPGQVTNEQFF
V gene: TRBV28
D gene: TRBD1
J gene: TRBJ2-1
clone size: few

CDR3 DNA: TGCGCCAGCAGCCACAGCGCGTGGCCTAATGAGCAGTTCTTC
CDR3 protein: CASSHSAWPNEQFF
V gene: TRBV4-1
D gene: NA
J gene: TRBJ2-1
clone size: many

CDR3 DNA: TGTGCCAGTAGTATACGGACAGGACGGCAGCCCCAGCATTTT
CDR3 protein: CASSIRTGRQPQHF
V gene: TRBV19
D gene: TRBD1
J gene: TRBJ1-5
clone size: NA

CDR3 DNA: TGTGCCAGCCGCGCGGGGGTTGGAAACACCATATATTTT
CDR3 protein: CASRAGVGNTIYF
V gene: TRBV7-2
D gene: NA
J gene: TRBJ1-3
clone size: NA

CDR3 DNA: TGCAGCGTTCGTAACAGGGGTTCTGGAAACACCATATATTTT
CDR3 protein: CSVRNRGSGNTIYF
V gene: TRBV29-1
D gene: TRBD1
J gene: TRBJ1-3
clone size: NA

CDR3 DNA: TGTGCCAGCCACGGGGACTTAGGGCGAACTTCCTACGAGCAGTACTTC
CDR3 protein: CASHGDLGRTSYEQYF
V gene: TRBV6-2/TRBV6-3
D gene: NA
J gene: TRBJ2-7
clone size: many

CDR3 DNA: TGTGCCAGCAGCCAAAGCGGGAGCATAAATGAGCAGTTCTTC
CDR3 protein: CASSQSGSINEQFF
V gene: TRBV7-3
D gene: TRBD2
J gene: TRBJ2-1
clone size: many

CDR3 DNA: TGCGCCAGCATGAAAGGGTTGGGGAATGAGCAGTTCTTC
CDR3 protein: CASMKGLGNEQFF
V gene: TRBV5-1
D gene: NA
J gene: TRBJ2-1
clone size: many

CDR3 DNA: TGTGCCAGCAGCTTAAGACGGGGCGGGACCAGCTCCTACAATGAGCAGTTCTTC
CDR3 protein: CASSLRRGGTSSYNEQFF
V gene: TRBV11-2
D gene: NA
J gene: TRBJ2-1
clone size: many

CDR3 DNA: TGTGCCAGCAGCTTAGCGGCGATGGCCCACTACGAGCAGTACTTC
CDR3 protein: CASSLAAMAHYEQYF
V gene: TRBV7-9
D gene: NA
J gene: TRBJ2-7
clone size: NA

CDR3 DNA: TGTGCCAGCAGTTTAATACAGGGAGAGGGAGCTTTCTTT
CDR3 protein: CASSLIQGEGAFF
V gene: TRBV12-3/TRBV12-4
D gene: NA
J gene: TRBJ1-1
clone size: NA

CDR3 DNA: TGTGCCAGCAGCCAACTAGGGACTAGCGGGAGCTTAAGTGAGCAGTTCTTC
CDR3 protein: CASSQLGTSGSLSEQFF
V gene: TRBV7-3
D gene: TRBD2
J gene: TRBJ2-1
clone size: NA

CDR3 DNA: TGTGCCAGCAATCCCGGGACAGCCAACACTGAAGCTTTCTTT
CDR3 protein: CASNPGTANTEAFF
V gene: TRBV12-3/TRBV12-4
D gene: TRBD1
J gene: TRBJ1-1
clone size: NA

CDR3 DNA: TGTGCCAGCAGCTTAGGGGGGCGATCAGATACGCAGTATTTT
CDR3 protein: CASSLGGRSDTQYF
V gene: TRBV11-3
D gene: NA
J gene: TRBJ2-3
clone size: many

CDR3 DNA: TGTGCCAGCAGCGTCGGGGGAGGAGCCTACGAGCAGTACTTC
CDR3 protein: CASSVGGGAYEQYF
V gene: TRBV9
D gene: NA
J gene: TRBJ2-7
clone size: NA

CDR3 DNA: TGTGCCAGCAGCCTCTCCTTGGGTCTGAATGAAAAACTGTTTTTT
CDR3 protein: CASSLSLGLNEKLFF
V gene: TRBV7-8
D gene: NA
J gene: TRBJ1-4
clone size: NA

CDR3 DNA: TGCGCCAGCAGCTTGGAGGCAGGTACCAAAAACATTCAGTACTTC
CDR3 protein: CASSLEAGTKNIQYF
V gene: TRBV5-1
D gene: NA
J gene: TRBJ2-4
clone size: NA

CDR3 DNA: TGCGCCAGCAGACGCGACAGGAACACCTACGAGCAGTACTTC
CDR3 protein: CASRRDRNTYEQYF
V gene: TRBV5-1
D gene: NA
J gene: TRBJ2-7
clone size: many

CDR3 DNA: TGTGCCAGCAGTGAACCGACAGGGGGATCTCAGCCCCAGCATTTT
CDR3 protein: CASSEPTGGSQPQHF
V gene: TRBV6-1
D gene: TRBD1
J gene: TRBJ1-5
clone size: few

CDR3 DNA: TGTGCCAGCAGTTTTCGCAGGGGCTGGGAGCACAATGAGCAGTTCTTC
CDR3 protein: CASSFRRGWEHNEQFF
V gene: TRBV28
D gene: NA
J gene: TRBJ2-1
clone size: many

CDR3 DNA: TGTGCCACCAGTGGGGATCGGACAGGGCTGGGAGATACGCAGTATTTT
CDR3 protein: CATSGDRTGLGDTQYF
V gene: TRBV24-1
D gene: TRBD1
J gene: TRBJ2-3
clone size: once

CDR3 DNA: TGCAGCGCAGCGACCGATGACGCGCTGGGTGGCTACACCTTC
CDR3 protein: CSAATDDALGGYTF
V gene: TRBV29-1
D gene: NA
J gene: TRBJ1-2
clone size: many

CDR3 DNA: TGTGCCAGCAGCTTATTATATAGCGGGAGGCTGGGGGGCACCGGGGAGCTGTTTTTT
CDR3 protein: CASSLLYSGRLGGTGELFF
V gene: TRBV7-2
D gene: TRBD2
J gene: TRBJ2-2
clone size: NA

CDR3 DNA: TGCAGTGCCTTAAAAGGAGCGGACTACAATGAGCAGTTCTTC
CDR3 protein: CSALKGADYNEQFF
V gene: TRBV20-1
D gene: NA
J gene: TRBJ2-1
clone size: many

CDR3 DNA: TGTGCCAGCAGCCAAGACACAGACCCAAACTATGGCTACACCTTC
CDR3 protein: CASSQDTDPNYGYTF
V gene: TRBV3-1
D gene: NA
J gene: TRBJ1-2
clone size: few

CDR3 DNA: TGTGCCAGCATACAGAGAAACACCGGGGAGCTGTTTTTT
CDR3 protein: CASIQRNTGELFF
V gene: TRBV27
D gene: NA
J gene: TRBJ2-2
clone size: NA